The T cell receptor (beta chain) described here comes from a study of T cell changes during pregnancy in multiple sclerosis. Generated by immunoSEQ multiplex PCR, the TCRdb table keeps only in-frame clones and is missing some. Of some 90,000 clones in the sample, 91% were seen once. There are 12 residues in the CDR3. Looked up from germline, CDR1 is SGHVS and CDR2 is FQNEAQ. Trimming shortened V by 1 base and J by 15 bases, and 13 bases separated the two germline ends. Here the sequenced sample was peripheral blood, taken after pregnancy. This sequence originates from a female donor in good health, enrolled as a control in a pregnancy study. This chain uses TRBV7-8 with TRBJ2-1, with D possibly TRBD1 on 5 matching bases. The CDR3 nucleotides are TGTGCCAGCAGCTTAGAAGGGGCGGATGGGTTCTTC. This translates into CASSLEGADGFF.